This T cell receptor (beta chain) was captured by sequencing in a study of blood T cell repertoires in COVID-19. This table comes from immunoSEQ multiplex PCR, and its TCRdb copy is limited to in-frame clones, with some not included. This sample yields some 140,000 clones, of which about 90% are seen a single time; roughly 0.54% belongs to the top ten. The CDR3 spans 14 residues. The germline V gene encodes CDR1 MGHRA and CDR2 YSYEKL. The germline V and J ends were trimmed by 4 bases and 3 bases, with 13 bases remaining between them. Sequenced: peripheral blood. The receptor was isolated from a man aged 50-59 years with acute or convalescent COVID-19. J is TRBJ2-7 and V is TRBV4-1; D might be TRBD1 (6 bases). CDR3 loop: CASSLVDRYYEQYF. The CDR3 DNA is TGCGCCAGCAGCCTAGTGGACAGATACTACGAGCAGTACTTC.